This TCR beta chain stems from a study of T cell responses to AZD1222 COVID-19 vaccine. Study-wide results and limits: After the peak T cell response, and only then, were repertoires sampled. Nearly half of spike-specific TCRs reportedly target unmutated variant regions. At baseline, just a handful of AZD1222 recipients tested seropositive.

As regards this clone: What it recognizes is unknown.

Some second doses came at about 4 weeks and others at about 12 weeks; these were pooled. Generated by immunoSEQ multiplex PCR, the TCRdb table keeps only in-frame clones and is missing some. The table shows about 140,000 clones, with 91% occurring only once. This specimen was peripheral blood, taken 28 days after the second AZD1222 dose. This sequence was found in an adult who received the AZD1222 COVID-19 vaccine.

The CDR3 is CASSLKSGDTEAFF. The CDR3 region has the DNA TGTGCCAGCAGCCTAAAGTCGGGGGACACTGAAGCTTTCTTT. V is TRBV7-9 and J is TRBJ1-1, with a tentative D call TRBD1 (5 bases). This CDR3 is built from 14 residues. Germline V gives CDR1 SEHNR, CDR2 FQNEAQ (reference sequence). V was cut by 5 bases and J by 3 bases, with 13 bases left in between.